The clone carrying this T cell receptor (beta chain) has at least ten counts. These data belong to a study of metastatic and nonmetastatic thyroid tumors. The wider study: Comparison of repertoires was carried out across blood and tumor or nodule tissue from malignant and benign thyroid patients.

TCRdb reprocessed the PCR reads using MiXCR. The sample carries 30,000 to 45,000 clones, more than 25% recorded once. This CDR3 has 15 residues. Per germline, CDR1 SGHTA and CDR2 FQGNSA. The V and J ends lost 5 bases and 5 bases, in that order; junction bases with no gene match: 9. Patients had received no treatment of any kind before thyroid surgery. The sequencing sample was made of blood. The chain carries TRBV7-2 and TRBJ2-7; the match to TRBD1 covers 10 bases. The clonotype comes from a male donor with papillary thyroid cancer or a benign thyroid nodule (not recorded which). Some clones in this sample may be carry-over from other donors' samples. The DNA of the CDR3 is TGTGCCAGCAGCCCTCAGACAGGGGGCTACCACGAGCAGTACTTC. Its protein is CASSPQTGGYHEQYF.